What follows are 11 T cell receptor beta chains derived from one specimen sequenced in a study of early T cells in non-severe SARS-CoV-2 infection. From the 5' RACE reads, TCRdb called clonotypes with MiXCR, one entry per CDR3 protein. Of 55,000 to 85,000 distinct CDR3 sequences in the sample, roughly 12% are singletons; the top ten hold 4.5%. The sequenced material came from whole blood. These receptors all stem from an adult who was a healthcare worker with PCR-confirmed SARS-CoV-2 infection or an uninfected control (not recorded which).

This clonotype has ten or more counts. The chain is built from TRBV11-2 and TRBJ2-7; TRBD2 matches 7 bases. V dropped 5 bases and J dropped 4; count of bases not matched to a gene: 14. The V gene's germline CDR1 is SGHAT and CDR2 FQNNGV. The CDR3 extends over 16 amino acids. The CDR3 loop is CASSVQGSGTRYEQYF. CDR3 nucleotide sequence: TGTGCCAGCAGCGTCCAAGGGAGCGGGACCCGATACGAGCAGTACTTC.

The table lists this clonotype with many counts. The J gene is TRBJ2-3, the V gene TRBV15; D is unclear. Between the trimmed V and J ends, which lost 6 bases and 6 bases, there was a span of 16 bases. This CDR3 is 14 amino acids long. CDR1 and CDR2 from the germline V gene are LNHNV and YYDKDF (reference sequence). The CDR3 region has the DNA TGTGCCACCAGTAACGACTGGGTCCCGGATACGCAGTATTTT. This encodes CATSNDWVPDTQYF.

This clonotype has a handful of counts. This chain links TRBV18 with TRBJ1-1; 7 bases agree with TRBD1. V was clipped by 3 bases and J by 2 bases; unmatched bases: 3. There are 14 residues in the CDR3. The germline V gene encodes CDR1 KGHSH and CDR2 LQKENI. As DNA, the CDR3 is TGTGCCAGCTCACCTGGGACAGCCAACACTGAAGCTTTCTTT. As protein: CASSPGTANTEAFF. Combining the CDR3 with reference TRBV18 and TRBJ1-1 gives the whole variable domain NAGVMQNPRHLVRRRGQEARLRCSPMKGHSHVYWYRQLPEEGLKFMVYLQKENIIDESGMPKERFSAEFPKEGPSILRIQQVVRGDSAAYFCASSPGTANTEAFFGQGTRLTVV.

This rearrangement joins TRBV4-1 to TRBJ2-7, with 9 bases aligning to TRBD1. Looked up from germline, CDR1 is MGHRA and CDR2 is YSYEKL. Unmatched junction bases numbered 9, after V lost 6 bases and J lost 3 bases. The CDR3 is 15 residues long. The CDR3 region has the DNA TGCGCCAGCAGAGAGGTCGGGACAGGGTTCTACGAGCAGTACTTC. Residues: CASREVGTGFYEQYF.

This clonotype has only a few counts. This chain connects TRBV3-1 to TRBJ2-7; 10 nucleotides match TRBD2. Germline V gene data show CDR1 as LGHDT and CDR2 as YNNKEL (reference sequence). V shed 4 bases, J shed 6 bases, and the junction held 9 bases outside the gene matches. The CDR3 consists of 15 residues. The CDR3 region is CASSLGLAGAPEQYF. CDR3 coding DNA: TGTGCCAGCAGCCTCGGGCTAGCGGGGGCCCCCGAGCAGTACTTC.

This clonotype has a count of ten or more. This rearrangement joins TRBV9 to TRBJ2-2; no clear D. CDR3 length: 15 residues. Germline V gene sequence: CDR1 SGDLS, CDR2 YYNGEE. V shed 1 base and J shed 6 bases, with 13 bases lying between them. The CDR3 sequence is CASSVLGSRAGELFF. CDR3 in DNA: TGTGCCAGCAGCGTACTGGGGTCCCGAGCCGGGGAGCTGTTTTTT.

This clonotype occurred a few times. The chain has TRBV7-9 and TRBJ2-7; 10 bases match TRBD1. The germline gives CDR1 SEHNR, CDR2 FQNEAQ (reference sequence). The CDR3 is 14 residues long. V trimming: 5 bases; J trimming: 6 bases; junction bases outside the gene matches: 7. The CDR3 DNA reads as TGTGCCAGCAGCCGGCCGGGACAGGGGCCCGAGCAGTACTTC. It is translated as CASSRPGQGPEQYF.

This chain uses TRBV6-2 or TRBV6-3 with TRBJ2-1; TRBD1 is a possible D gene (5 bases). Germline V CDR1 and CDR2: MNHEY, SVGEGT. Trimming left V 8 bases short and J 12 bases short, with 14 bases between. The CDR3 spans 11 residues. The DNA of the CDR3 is TGTGCCAGCGGCGACAGTGCGCGGCAGTTCTTC. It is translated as CASGDSARQFF.

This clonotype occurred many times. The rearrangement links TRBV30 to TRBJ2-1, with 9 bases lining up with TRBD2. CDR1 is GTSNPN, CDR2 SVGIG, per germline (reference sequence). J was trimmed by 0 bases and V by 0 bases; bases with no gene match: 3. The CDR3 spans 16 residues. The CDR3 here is CAWSVLLAGSYNEQFF. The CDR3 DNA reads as TGTGCCTGGAGTGTACTACTAGCGGGCTCCTACAATGAGCAGTTCTTC.

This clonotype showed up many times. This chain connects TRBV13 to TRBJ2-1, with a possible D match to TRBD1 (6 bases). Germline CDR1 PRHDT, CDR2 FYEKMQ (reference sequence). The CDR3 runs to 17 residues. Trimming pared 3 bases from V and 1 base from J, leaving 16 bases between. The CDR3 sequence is CASSFMSRGQSYNEQFF. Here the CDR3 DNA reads TGTGCCAGCAGCTTCATGAGCAGGGGTCAGTCCTACAATGAGCAGTTCTTC.

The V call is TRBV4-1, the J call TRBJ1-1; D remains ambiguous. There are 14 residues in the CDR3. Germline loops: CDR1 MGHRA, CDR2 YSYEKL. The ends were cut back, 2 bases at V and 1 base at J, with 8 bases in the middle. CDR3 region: CASSQPDSNTEAFF. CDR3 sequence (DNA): TGCGCCAGCAGCCAACCAGACTCGAACACTGAAGCTTTCTTT.